Listed below are T cell receptor beta chains from one sample, sequenced in a study of blood T cell repertoires in COVID-19. Profiling relied on immunoSEQ multiplex PCR, and the TCRdb table lists in-frame clones only, not all of them. The sample records about 260,000 clones, 85% to 90% being singletons. The specimen was PBMCs or T cells enriched from blood (not recorded which). The receptor source for this set is a woman younger than 30 who had recovered from COVID-19. Each CDR3 is given with its conserved first and last residue. A D gene is named only where the DNA matches it firmly. A clone size is listed for some rows: how often the clone was seen (once, few, many), or a class if it is expanded.

J gene: TRBJ1-2; clone size: -; V gene: TRBV19; CDR3 length: 11; D gene: -; CDR3 protein: CASTAGYGYTF; CDR3 DNA: TGTGCCAGTACAGCAGGGTATGGCTACACCTTC
J gene: TRBJ2-4; clone size: -; V gene: TRBV5-6; CDR3 length: 16; D gene: TRBD1; CDR3 protein: CASSLVTGPAKNIQYF; CDR3 DNA: TGTGCCAGCAGCTTGGTGACAGGGCCGGCCAAAAACATTCAGTACTTC
J gene: TRBJ1-2; clone size: -; V gene: TRBV6-5; CDR3 length: 12; D gene: -; CDR3 protein: CASRDSSYGYTF; CDR3 DNA: TGTGCCAGCAGGGACAGCTCCTATGGCTACACCTTC
J gene: TRBJ2-7; clone size: -; V gene: TRBV14; CDR3 length: 15; D gene: -; CDR3 protein: CASSQVNGARGEQYF; CDR3 DNA: TGTGCCAGCAGCCAAGTGAACGGGGCCCGGGGGGAGCAGTACTTC
J gene: TRBJ1-1; clone size: once; V gene: TRBV13; CDR3 length: 13; D gene: -; CDR3 protein: CASSFRGRTEAFF; CDR3 DNA: TGTGCCAGCAGCTTTCGAGGGAGGACTGAAGCTTTCTTT
J gene: TRBJ1-2; clone size: -; V gene: TRBV24-1; CDR3 length: 14; D gene: TRBD1; CDR3 protein: CATTKTGKGYGYTF; CDR3 DNA: TGTGCCACCACAAAGACAGGGAAAGGATATGGCTACACCTTC
J gene: TRBJ1-1; clone size: once; V gene: TRBV5-6; CDR3 length: 14; D gene: -; CDR3 protein: CASSLEARNTEAFF; CDR3 DNA: TGTGCCAGCAGCTTAGAGGCGCGGAACACTGAAGCTTTCTTT
J gene: TRBJ1-3; clone size: -; V gene: TRBV6-5; CDR3 length: 14; D gene: TRBD1; CDR3 protein: CASRVTGLGNTIYF; CDR3 DNA: TGTGCCAGCAGAGTGACAGGGCTTGGAAACACCATATATTTT
J gene: TRBJ2-3; clone size: once; V gene: TRBV6-5; CDR3 length: 14; D gene: -; CDR3 protein: CASSTRTSTDTQYF; CDR3 DNA: TGTGCCAGCAGTACAAGGACAAGCACAGATACGCAGTATTTT
J gene: TRBJ1-1; clone size: -; V gene: TRBV29-1; CDR3 length: 11; D gene: -; CDR3 protein: CSVESGVEAFF; CDR3 DNA: TGCAGCGTTGAATCGGGGGTTGAAGCTTTCTTT
J gene: TRBJ1-4; clone size: -; V gene: TRBV3-1/TRBV3-2; CDR3 length: 15; D gene: -; CDR3 protein: CASSQDPRANEKLFF; CDR3 DNA: TGTGCCAGCAGCCAAGATCCGAGGGCGAATGAAAAACTGTTTTTT
J gene: TRBJ1-3; clone size: -; V gene: TRBV6-7; CDR3 length: 15; D gene: -; CDR3 protein: CASSPPGHPGNTIYF; CDR3 DNA: TGTGCCAGCAGTCCCCCGGGACATCCTGGAAACACCATATATTTT
J gene: TRBJ1-2; clone size: -; V gene: TRBV6-5; CDR3 length: 14; D gene: TRBD1; CDR3 protein: CASSSGGAGYGYTF; CDR3 DNA: TGTGCCAGCAGTTCAGGGGGCGCGGGCTATGGCTACACCTTC
J gene: TRBJ2-2; clone size: -; V gene: TRBV3-1/TRBV3-2; CDR3 length: 11; D gene: -; CDR3 protein: CATSGTGELFF; CDR3 DNA: TGTGCCACATCCGGGACCGGGGAGCTGTTTTTT
J gene: TRBJ2-5; clone size: -; V gene: TRBV5-1; CDR3 length: 14; D gene: TRBD1; CDR3 protein: CASSGTGGWETQYF; CDR3 DNA: TGCGCCAGCAGCGGCACAGGGGGCTGGGAGACCCAGTACTTC
J gene: TRBJ1-2; clone size: -; V gene: TRBV5-6; CDR3 length: 12; D gene: -; CDR3 protein: CASSLAGYGYTF; CDR3 DNA: TGTGCCAGCAGCTTGGCAGGCTATGGCTACACCTTC
J gene: TRBJ2-1; clone size: once; V gene: TRBV10-1; CDR3 length: 15; D gene: TRBD2; CDR3 protein: CASSVGTTSYNEQFF; CDR3 DNA: TGCGCCAGCAGTGTAGGGACTACCAGCTACAATGAGCAGTTCTTC
J gene: TRBJ1-2; clone size: few; V gene: TRBV7-6; CDR3 length: 16; D gene: -; CDR3 protein: CASSLGGQETNYGYTF; CDR3 DNA: TGTGCCAGCAGCTTAGGGGGGCAAGAGACTAACTATGGCTACACCTTC
J gene: TRBJ1-4; clone size: -; V gene: TRBV27; CDR3 length: 13; D gene: -; CDR3 protein: CASKDLTNEKLFF; CDR3 DNA: TGTGCCAGCAAGGACTTAACTAATGAAAAACTGTTTTTT
J gene: TRBJ2-2; clone size: -; V gene: TRBV7-2; CDR3 length: 16; D gene: -; CDR3 protein: CASRRDGGANGGELFF; CDR3 DNA: TGTGCCAGCAGGCGGGATGGGGGGGCCAATGGCGGGGAGCTGTTTTTT
J gene: TRBJ2-7; clone size: -; V gene: TRBV2; CDR3 length: 15; D gene: TRBD1; CDR3 protein: CASSDVQGNFAEQYF; CDR3 DNA: TGTGCCAGCAGTGATGTACAGGGGAATTTTGCGGAGCAGTACTTC
J gene: TRBJ2-7; clone size: -; V gene: TRBV10-2; CDR3 length: 16; D gene: -; CDR3 protein: CASSEIGADPSYEQYF; CDR3 DNA: TGCGCCAGCAGTGAGATCGGAGCGGACCCCTCCTACGAGCAGTACTTC
J gene: TRBJ2-5; clone size: -; V gene: TRBV30; CDR3 length: 14; D gene: TRBD2; CDR3 protein: CAWRGRGAQETQYF; CDR3 DNA: TGTGCCTGGAGGGGGCGGGGGGCCCAAGAGACCCAGTACTTC
J gene: TRBJ1-2; clone size: -; V gene: TRBV2; CDR3 length: 15; D gene: -; CDR3 protein: CASSEARTVNYGYTF; CDR3 DNA: TGTGCCAGCAGTGAAGCGCGGACAGTGAACTATGGCTACACCTTC
J gene: TRBJ2-3; clone size: -; V gene: TRBV6-1; CDR3 length: 17; D gene: TRBD1; CDR3 protein: CASSEVPRDRYQHTQYF; CDR3 DNA: TGTGCCAGCAGTGAAGTTCCCAGGGACAGATATCAGCATACGCAGTATTTT
J gene: TRBJ1-1; clone size: -; V gene: TRBV3-1/TRBV3-2; CDR3 length: 13; D gene: -; CDR3 protein: CASTQQGNTEAFF; CDR3 DNA: TGTGCCAGCACTCAACAGGGGAACACTGAAGCTTTCTTT
J gene: TRBJ2-1; clone size: -; V gene: TRBV5-4; CDR3 length: 14; D gene: -; CDR3 protein: CASSSKRGVDEQFF; CDR3 DNA: TGTGCCAGCAGCAGCAAACGGGGTGTCGATGAGCAGTTCTTC
J gene: TRBJ2-1; clone size: -; V gene: TRBV27; CDR3 length: 17; D gene: TRBD2; CDR3 protein: CASSLSSGAGGRDEQFF; CDR3 DNA: TGTGCCAGCAGTTTATCGAGTGGAGCGGGGGGGCGGGATGAGCAGTTCTTC
J gene: TRBJ1-1; clone size: -; V gene: TRBV10-3; CDR3 length: 13; D gene: -; CDR3 protein: CAISESGGTEAFF; CDR3 DNA: TGTGCCATCAGTGAGTCGGGCGGGACTGAAGCTTTCTTT
J gene: TRBJ1-4; clone size: -; V gene: TRBV5-1; CDR3 length: 17; D gene: TRBD1; CDR3 protein: CASSLAVLGTGDEKLFF; CDR3 DNA: TGCGCCAGCAGCTTGGCCGTTCTCGGGACAGGAGACGAAAAACTGTTTTTT
J gene: TRBJ1-6; clone size: -; V gene: TRBV7-2; CDR3 length: 18; D gene: -; CDR3 protein: CASSSHRVPGEYNSPLHF; CDR3 DNA: TGTGCCAGCAGCTCACATCGGGTGCCCGGGGAGTATAATTCACCCCTCCACTTT
J gene: TRBJ2-7; clone size: -; V gene: TRBV28; CDR3 length: 15; D gene: TRBD2; CDR3 protein: CASSRGLAGGYEQYF; CDR3 DNA: TGTGCCAGCAGCCGAGGACTAGCGGGGGGCTACGAGCAGTACTTC
J gene: TRBJ2-3; clone size: -; V gene: TRBV3-1/TRBV3-2; CDR3 length: 15; D gene: -; CDR3 protein: CASTQGGSSTDTQYF; CDR3 DNA: TGTGCCAGCACCCAGGGGGGTTCTAGCACAGATACGCAGTATTTT
J gene: TRBJ2-7; clone size: -; V gene: TRBV13; CDR3 length: 15; D gene: TRBD1; CDR3 protein: CASSMGQGAHYEQYF; CDR3 DNA: TGTGCCAGCAGCATGGGACAGGGGGCGCATTACGAGCAGTACTTC
J gene: TRBJ2-7; clone size: -; V gene: TRBV5-5; CDR3 length: 14; D gene: -; CDR3 protein: CASSLRTAFGEQYF; CDR3 DNA: TGTGCCAGCAGCTTGAGAACAGCCTTTGGCGAGCAGTACTTC
J gene: TRBJ2-1; clone size: -; V gene: TRBV18; CDR3 length: 16; D gene: TRBD1; CDR3 protein: CASSLFPGQGENEQFF; CDR3 DNA: TGTGCCAGCTCGCTCTTCCCGGGACAGGGCGAAAATGAGCAGTTCTTC
J gene: TRBJ1-1; clone size: -; V gene: TRBV7-9; CDR3 length: 15; D gene: -; CDR3 protein: CASSPGVRSGTEAFF; CDR3 DNA: TGTGCCAGCAGCCCCGGGGTACGGTCGGGAACTGAAGCTTTCTTT
J gene: TRBJ1-4; clone size: once; V gene: TRBV15; CDR3 length: 14; D gene: TRBD1; CDR3 protein: CATSIRQGPEKLFF; CDR3 DNA: TGTGCCACCAGCATTCGACAGGGTCCTGAAAAACTGTTTTTT
J gene: TRBJ1-1; clone size: once; V gene: TRBV4-1; CDR3 length: 14; D gene: TRBD1; CDR3 protein: CASSQRQGSTEAFF; CDR3 DNA: TGCGCCAGCAGCCAGAGACAGGGTAGCACTGAAGCTTTCTTT
J gene: TRBJ2-1; clone size: -; V gene: TRBV14; CDR3 length: 14; D gene: TRBD2; CDR3 protein: CASSLGGGFNEQFF; CDR3 DNA: TGTGCCAGCAGCCTCGGCGGGGGGTTCAATGAGCAGTTCTTC
J gene: TRBJ1-1; clone size: -; V gene: TRBV29-1; CDR3 length: 13; D gene: TRBD1; CDR3 protein: CSVGRQGRTEAFF; CDR3 DNA: TGCAGCGTTGGTCGACAGGGAAGGACTGAAGCTTTCTTT
J gene: TRBJ2-3; clone size: -; V gene: TRBV19; CDR3 length: 14; D gene: -; CDR3 protein: CASSIGTFTDTQYF; CDR3 DNA: TGTGCCAGTAGCATCGGGACTTTCACAGATACGCAGTATTTT
J gene: TRBJ1-6; clone size: -; V gene: TRBV3-1/TRBV3-2; CDR3 length: 14; D gene: TRBD1; CDR3 protein: CASSQGTGDSPLHF; CDR3 DNA: TGTGCCAGCAGCCAGGGGACAGGGGATTCACCCCTCCACTTT
J gene: TRBJ2-7; clone size: once; V gene: TRBV9; CDR3 length: 14; D gene: -; CDR3 protein: CASSVGPVIHEQYF; CDR3 DNA: TGTGCCAGCAGCGTAGGTCCAGTTATCCACGAGCAGTACTTC
J gene: TRBJ2-1; clone size: -; V gene: TRBV6-5; CDR3 length: 12; D gene: TRBD1; CDR3 protein: CASSRQGYEQFF; CDR3 DNA: TGTGCCAGCAGCCGACAGGGCTACGAGCAGTTCTTC
J gene: TRBJ1-4; clone size: -; V gene: TRBV3-1/TRBV3-2; CDR3 length: 16; D gene: TRBD1; CDR3 protein: CASSQVGQDANEKLFF; CDR3 DNA: TGTGCCAGCAGCCAAGTCGGACAGGACGCTAATGAAAAACTGTTTTTT